The 9 T cell receptor beta chains in this list originate from one sample, sequenced in a study of control samples from healthy donors and cancer patients. Here immunoSEQ multiplex PCR was the method, and the copy in TCRdb shows in-frame clones only, minus some. The top ten clones hold approximately 15% of a sample with 110,000 to 150,000 clones, around 94% of them seen once. The sequenced material came from PBMCs. Receptors originate from a man aged 55-75 years with colorectal cancer.

The rearrangement uses TRBV5-1 and TRBJ1-1; D gene uncertain. Germline V gene sequence: CDR1 SGHRS, CDR2 YFSETQ. V lost 0 bases, J lost 1 base, and 7 bases lay in between. This CDR3 comprises 14 residues. The DNA for the CDR3 is TGCGCCAGCAGCTTGGGTAGGACGAACACTGAAGCTTTCTTT. Its protein is CASSLGRTNTEAFF.

The gene calls are TRBV7-7 and TRBJ1-2; 8 bases map to TRBD1. CDR1 and CDR2 (germline): SSHAT, FNYEAQ (reference sequence). V lost 4 bases and J lost 6; bases outside the gene matches: 10. The CDR3 runs to 15 residues. The CDR3 coding sequence is TGTGCCAGCAGCTCTGTGGACAGGGATGAGGATGGCTACACCTTC. As protein: CASSSVDRDEDGYTF.

The chain links TRBV6-1 to TRBJ1-2; no definite D call. The CDR3 spans 15 residues. Deletions cut 2 bases from V and 4 bases from J, with 14 bases between. CDR1 and CDR2 (germline): MNHNS, SASEGT. Here the CDR3 DNA reads TGTGCCAGCAGTGAAAAGGGCGGAAGTGGCTATGGCTACACCTTC. Translation gives CASSEKGGSGYGYTF.

The rearrangement links TRBV7-2 to TRBJ1-5, with 7 bases aligning to TRBD1. V shed 1 base and J 9 bases; nucleotides not matched to a gene: 9. In germline, CDR1 is SGHTA, CDR2 FQGNSA. The CDR3 totals 15 residues. The CDR3 spells CASSLERQGPSPQHF. CDR3 in DNA: TGTGCCAGCAGCTTAGAGCGACAGGGCCCCTCGCCCCAGCATTTT. Together with reference TRBV7-2 and TRBJ1-5, the CDR3 gives the full variable domain: GAGVSQSPSNKVTEKGKDVELRCDPISGHTALYWYRQSLGQGLEFLIYFQGNSAPDKSGLPSDRFSAERTGGSVSTLTIQRTQQEDSAVYLCASSLERQGPSPQHFGDGTRLSIL.

The chain employs TRBV19 and TRBJ2-7, with no clear D. The CDR3 is 12 residues long. Trimming took 3 bases from V and 9 from J, leaving 12 bases between them. Germline V gives CDR1 LNHDA, CDR2 SQIVND (reference sequence). The CDR3 bases are TGTGCCAGTAGTATCACCGCCGGCGTGCAGTACTTC. Encoded protein: CASSITAGVQYF.

The chain has TRBV3-1 (or the pseudogene TRBV3-2) and TRBJ1-2, with D perhaps TRBD1 (6 bases). V dropped 5 bases and J dropped 8 bases, with 15 bases sitting between them. The CDR3 loop spans 13 amino acids. Germline CDR1 LGHDT, CDR2 YNNKEL (reference sequence). The CDR3 DNA reads as TGTGCCAGCAGCTTCAAGGGGGGCGCGGGCTACACCTTC. Translation: CASSFKGGAGYTF.

This clone came up a few times. V is TRBV30 and J is TRBJ2-7, with a tentative D call TRBD1 (5 bases). There are 12 residues in the CDR3. Per germline, CDR1 GTSNPN and CDR2 SVGIG (reference sequence). The V and J ends lost 4 bases and 2 bases respectively, with 9 bases between them. The CDR3 reads CAWTGNTYEQYF. The CDR3 nucleotides are TGTGCCTGGACAGGGAATACCTACGAGCAGTACTTC.

This chain uses TRBV20-1 with TRBJ1-4; 7 nucleotides line up with TRBD1. V shed 4 bases and J 6 bases; nucleotides not matched to a gene: 5. The germline CDR1 and CDR2 sequences are DFQATT and SNEGSKA (reference sequence). There are 13 residues in the CDR3. The CDR3: CSAIDRVDEKLFF. CDR3 in DNA: TGCAGTGCTATTGACAGGGTTGATGAAAAACTGTTTTTT.

The rearrangement joins TRBV7-2 to TRBJ2-7; either TRBD1 or TRBD2 may supply D (5 bases each). Trimming pared 5 bases from V and 0 bases from J, leaving 14 bases between. The CDR3 covers 15 residues. From germline, CDR1 is SGHTA and CDR2 FQGNSA. This chain's CDR3 is CASSPGRSPSYEQYF. The DNA of the CDR3 is TGTGCCAGCAGCCCGGGACGATCCCCCTCCTACGAGCAGTACTTC.